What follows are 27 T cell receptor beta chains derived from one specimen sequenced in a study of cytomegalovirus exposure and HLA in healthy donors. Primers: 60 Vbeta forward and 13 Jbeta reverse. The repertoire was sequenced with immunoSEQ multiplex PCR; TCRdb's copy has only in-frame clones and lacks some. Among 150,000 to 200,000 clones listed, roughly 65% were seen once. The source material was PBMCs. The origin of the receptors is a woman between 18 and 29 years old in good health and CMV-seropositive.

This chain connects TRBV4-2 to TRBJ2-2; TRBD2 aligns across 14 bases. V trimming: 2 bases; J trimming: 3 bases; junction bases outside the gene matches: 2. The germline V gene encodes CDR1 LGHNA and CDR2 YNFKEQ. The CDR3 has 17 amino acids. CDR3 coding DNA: TGTGCCAGCAGCCAATGGGGACTAGCGGGGGACACCGGGGAGCTGTTTTTT. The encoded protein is CASSQWGLAGDTGELFF.

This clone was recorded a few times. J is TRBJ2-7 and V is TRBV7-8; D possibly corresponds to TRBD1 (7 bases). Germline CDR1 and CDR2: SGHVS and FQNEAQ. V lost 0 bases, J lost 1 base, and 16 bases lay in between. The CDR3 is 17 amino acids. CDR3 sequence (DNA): TGTGCCAGCAGCTTAGCGCTCCCGCCAGGGGGGTCCTACGAGCAGTACTTC. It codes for CASSLALPPGGSYEQYF.

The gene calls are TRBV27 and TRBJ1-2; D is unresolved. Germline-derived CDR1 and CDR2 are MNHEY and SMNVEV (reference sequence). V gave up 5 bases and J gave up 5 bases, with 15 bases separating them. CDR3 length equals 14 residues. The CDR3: CASSPQVPLYGYTF. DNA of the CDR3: TGTGCCAGCAGTCCCCAGGTCCCGTTGTATGGCTACACCTTC.

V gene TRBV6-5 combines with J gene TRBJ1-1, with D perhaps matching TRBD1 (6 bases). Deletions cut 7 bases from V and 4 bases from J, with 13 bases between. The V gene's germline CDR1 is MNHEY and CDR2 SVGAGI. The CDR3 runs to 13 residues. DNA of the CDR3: TGTGCCAGCAACCTGGACAGCCGCACTGAAGCTTTCTTT. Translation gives CASNLDSRTEAFF.

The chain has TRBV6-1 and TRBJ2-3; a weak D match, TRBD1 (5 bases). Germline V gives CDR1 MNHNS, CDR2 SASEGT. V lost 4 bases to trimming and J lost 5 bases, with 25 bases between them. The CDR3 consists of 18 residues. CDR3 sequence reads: CASSGSWGRHHTEDTQYF. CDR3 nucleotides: TGTGCCAGCAGTGGTTCTTGGGGCCGACACCATACGGAAGATACGCAGTATTTT.

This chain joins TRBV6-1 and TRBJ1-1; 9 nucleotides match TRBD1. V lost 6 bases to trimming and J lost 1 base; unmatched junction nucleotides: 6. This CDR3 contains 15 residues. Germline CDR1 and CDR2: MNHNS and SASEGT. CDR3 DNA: TGTGCCAGCAGCCGGGACAGGGTCCCGAACACTGAAGCTTTCTTT. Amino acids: CASSRDRVPNTEAFF.

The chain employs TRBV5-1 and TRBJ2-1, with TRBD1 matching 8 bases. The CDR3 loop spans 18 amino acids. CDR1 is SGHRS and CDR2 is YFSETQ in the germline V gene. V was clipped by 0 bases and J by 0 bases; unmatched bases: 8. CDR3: CASSLGNGDRHSYNEQFF. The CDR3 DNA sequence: TGCGCCAGCAGCTTGGGAAACGGGGACAGGCACTCCTACAATGAGCAGTTCTTC.

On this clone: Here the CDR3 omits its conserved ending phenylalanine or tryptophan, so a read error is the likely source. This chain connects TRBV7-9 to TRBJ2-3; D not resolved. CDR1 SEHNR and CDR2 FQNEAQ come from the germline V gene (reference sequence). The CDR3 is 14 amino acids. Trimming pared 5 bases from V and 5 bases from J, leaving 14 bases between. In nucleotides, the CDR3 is TGTGCCAGCAGCGTCTTACTAAACGTAGATACGCAGTATGTT. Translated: CASSVLLNVDTQYV.

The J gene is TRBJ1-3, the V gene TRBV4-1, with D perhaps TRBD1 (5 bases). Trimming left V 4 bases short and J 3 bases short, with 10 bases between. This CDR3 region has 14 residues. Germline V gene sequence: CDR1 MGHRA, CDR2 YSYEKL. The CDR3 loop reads CASSLRDGGNTIYF. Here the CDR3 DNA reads TGCGCCAGCAGCCTGCGGGACGGTGGAAACACCATATATTTT.

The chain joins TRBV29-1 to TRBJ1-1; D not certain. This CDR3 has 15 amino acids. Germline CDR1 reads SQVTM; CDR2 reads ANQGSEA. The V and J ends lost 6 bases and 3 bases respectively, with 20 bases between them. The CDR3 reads CSVSTESPRDTEAFF. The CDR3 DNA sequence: TGCAGCGTGTCTACCGAGAGCCCGAGGGACACTGAAGCTTTCTTT.

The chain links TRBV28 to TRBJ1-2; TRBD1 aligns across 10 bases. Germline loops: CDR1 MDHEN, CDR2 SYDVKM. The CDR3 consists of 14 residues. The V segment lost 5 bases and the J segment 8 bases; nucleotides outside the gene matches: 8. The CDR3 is CASSLGQGVRGYTF. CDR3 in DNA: TGTGCCAGCAGTCTCGGACAGGGGGTGAGAGGCTACACCTTC.

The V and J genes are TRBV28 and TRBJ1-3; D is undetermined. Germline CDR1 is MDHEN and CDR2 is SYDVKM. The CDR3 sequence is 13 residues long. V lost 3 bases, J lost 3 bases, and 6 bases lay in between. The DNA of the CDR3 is TGTGCCAGCAGTTTTGAGGGTGGAAACACCATATATTTT. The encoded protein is CASSFEGGNTIYF.

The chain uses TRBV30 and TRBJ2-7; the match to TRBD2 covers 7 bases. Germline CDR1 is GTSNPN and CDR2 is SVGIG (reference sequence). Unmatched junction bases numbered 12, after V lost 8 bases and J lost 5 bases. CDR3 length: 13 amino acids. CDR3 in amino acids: CAREAGIGHEQYF. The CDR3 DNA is TGTGCCCGGGAGGCAGGGATAGGACACGAGCAGTACTTC.

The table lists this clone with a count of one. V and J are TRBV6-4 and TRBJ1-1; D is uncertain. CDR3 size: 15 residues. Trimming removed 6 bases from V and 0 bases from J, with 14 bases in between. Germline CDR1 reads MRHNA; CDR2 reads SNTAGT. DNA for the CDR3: TGTGCCAGCAGAGAATACAGCGGGTTGAACACTGAAGCTTTCTTT. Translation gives CASREYSGLNTEAFF.

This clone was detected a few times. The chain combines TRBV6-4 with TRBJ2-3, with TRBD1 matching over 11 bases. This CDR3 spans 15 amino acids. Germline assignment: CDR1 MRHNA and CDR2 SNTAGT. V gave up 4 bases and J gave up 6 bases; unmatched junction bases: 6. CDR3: CASSAGQGEIDTQYF. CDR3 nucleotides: TGTGCCAGCAGTGCGGGACAGGGGGAAATTGATACGCAGTATTTT.

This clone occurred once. The CDR3 nucleotides read TGTGCCAGCAGCTTTTTAGGACAGATGAACACTGAAGCTTTCTTT. As protein: CASSFLGQMNTEAFF. The rearrangement joins TRBV6-5 to TRBJ1-1; a possible D gene is TRBD1 (6 bases). CDR3 length: 15 amino acids. CDR1 is MNHEY and CDR2 is SVGAGI in the germline V gene. Trimming removed 6 bases from V and 0 bases from J, with 14 bases in between.

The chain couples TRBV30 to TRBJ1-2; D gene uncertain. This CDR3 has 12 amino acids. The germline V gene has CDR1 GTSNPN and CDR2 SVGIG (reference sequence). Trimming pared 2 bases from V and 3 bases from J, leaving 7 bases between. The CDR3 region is CAWSLGDYGYTF. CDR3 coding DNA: TGTGCCTGGAGTCTCGGTGACTATGGCTACACCTTC.

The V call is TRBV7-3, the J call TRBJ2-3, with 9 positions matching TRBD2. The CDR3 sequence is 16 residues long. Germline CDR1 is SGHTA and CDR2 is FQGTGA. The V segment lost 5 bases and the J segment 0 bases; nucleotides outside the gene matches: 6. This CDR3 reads CASSRSGGTSTDTQYF. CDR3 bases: TGTGCCAGCAGCCGTAGCGGGGGAACTAGCACAGATACGCAGTATTTT.

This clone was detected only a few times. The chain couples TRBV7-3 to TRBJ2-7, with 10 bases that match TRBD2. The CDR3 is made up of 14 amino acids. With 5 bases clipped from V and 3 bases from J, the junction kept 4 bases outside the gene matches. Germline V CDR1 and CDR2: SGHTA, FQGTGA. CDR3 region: CASSLLAGLYEQYF. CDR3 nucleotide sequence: TGTGCCAGCAGCCTACTAGCGGGACTCTACGAGCAGTACTTC.

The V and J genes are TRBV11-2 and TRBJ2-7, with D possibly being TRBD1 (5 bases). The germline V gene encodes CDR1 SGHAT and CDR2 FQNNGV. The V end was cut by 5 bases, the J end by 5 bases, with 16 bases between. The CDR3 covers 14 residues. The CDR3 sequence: CASSAGYSNDEQYF. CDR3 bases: TGTGCCAGCAGCGCAGGGTATTCGAACGACGAGCAGTACTTC. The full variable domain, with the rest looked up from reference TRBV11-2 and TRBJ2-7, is EAGVAQSPRYKIIEKRQSVAFWCNPISGHATLYWYQQILGQGPKLLIQFQNNGVVDDSQLPKDRFSAERLKGVDSTLKIQPAKLEDSAVYLCASSAGYSNDEQYFGPGTRLTVT.

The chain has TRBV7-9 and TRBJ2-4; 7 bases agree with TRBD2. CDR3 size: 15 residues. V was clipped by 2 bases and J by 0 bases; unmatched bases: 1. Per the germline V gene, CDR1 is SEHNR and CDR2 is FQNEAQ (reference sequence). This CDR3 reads CASSLSGGAKNIQYF. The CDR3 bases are TGTGCCAGCAGCTTATCGGGGGGAGCCAAAAACATTCAGTACTTC.

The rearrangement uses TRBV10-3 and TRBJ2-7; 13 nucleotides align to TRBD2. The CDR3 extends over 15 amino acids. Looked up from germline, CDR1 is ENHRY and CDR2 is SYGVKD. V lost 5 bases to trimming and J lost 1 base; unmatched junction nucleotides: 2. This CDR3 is CAISTSGGVSYEQYF. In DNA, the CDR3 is TGTGCCATCAGTACTAGCGGGGGGGTTTCCTACGAGCAGTACTTC.

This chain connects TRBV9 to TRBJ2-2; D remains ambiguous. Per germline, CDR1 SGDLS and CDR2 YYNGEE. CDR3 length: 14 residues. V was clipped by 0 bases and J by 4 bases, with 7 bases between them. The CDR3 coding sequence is TGTGCCAGCAGCGTAGTGGAGCTCACCGGGGAGCTGTTTTTT. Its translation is CASSVVELTGELFF.

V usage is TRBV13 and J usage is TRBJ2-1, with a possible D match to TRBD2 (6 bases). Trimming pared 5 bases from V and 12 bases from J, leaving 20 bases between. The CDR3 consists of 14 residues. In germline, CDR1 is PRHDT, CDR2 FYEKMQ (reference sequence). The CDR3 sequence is CASSPRTNFDGQFF. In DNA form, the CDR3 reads TGTGCCAGCAGCCCACGGACTAATTTCGATGGGCAGTTCTTC.

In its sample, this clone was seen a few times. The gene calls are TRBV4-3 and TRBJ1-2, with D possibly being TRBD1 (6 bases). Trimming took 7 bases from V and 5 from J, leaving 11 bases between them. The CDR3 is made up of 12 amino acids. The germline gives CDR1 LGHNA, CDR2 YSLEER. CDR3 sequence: CASTGVGYGYTF. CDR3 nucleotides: TGCGCCAGCACAGGGGTAGGGTATGGCTACACCTTC.

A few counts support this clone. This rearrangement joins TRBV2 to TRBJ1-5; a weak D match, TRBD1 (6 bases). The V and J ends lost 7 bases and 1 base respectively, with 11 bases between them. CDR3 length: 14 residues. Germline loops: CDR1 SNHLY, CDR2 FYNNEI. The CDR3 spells CASNDRSSNQPQHF. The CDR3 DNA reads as TGTGCCAGCAATGACAGGTCGAGCAATCAGCCCCAGCATTTT.

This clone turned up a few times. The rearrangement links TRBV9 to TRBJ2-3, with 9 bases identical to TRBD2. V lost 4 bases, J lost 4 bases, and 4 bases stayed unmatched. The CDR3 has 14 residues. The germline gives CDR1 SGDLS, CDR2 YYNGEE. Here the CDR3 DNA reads TGTGCCAGCAGCATTAGCGGGAGCCCAGATACGCAGTATTTT. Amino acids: CASSISGSPDTQYF.